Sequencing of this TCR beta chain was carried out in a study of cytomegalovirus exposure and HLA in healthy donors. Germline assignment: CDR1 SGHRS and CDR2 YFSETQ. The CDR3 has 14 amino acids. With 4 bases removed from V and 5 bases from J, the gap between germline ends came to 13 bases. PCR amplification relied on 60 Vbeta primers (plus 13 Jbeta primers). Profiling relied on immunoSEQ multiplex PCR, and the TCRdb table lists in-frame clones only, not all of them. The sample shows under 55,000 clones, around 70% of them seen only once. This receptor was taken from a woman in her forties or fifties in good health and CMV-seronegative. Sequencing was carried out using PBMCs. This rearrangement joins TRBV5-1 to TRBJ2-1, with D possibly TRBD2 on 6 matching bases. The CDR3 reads CASSPETSDNEQFF. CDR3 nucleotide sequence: TGCGCCAGCAGCCCAGAGACTAGTGACAATGAGCAGTTCTTC. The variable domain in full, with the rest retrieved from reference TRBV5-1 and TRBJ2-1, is KAGVTQTPRYLIKTRGQQVTLSCSPISGHRSVSWYQQTPGQGLQFLFEYFSETQRNKGNFPGRFSGRQFSNSRSEMNVSTLELGDSALYLCASSPETSDNEQFFGPGTRLTVL.